The entry below gives a single T cell receptor (beta chain) sequence along with its context. The antigen is not known. In the PCR, 60 Vbeta and 13 Jbeta primers were used. This table comes from immunoSEQ multiplex PCR, and its TCRdb copy is limited to in-frame clones, with some not included. The sample contains about 83,000 clones, roughly 76% of which appear only once. This specimen belongs to a study of cytomegalovirus exposure and HLA in healthy donors. Study-level findings and limits: The authors later found HLA-associated TCR beta chains more clonally expanded than equally common others.

V lost 5 bases to trimming and J lost 6 bases; unmatched junction nucleotides: 7. This CDR3 contains 15 residues. Germline CDR1 reads MDHEN; CDR2 reads SYDVKM. The sample taken for sequencing was PBMCs. The sequence was obtained from a young woman in good health and CMV-seronegative. The chain links TRBV28 to TRBJ2-3; 11 nucleotides line up with TRBD2. The CDR3 nucleotides are TGTGCCAGCAGTCCCCCGGGACTAGCGGTTGATACGCAGTATTTT. Translation gives CASSPPGLAVDTQYF.